The clone carrying this T cell receptor (beta chain) was seen only once. The antigen is unknown. This entry is derived from a study of CD8+ T cells in alopecia areata. Study details: Among treated patients, oral tofacitinib was administered at 5 to 10 mg twice daily.

Peripheral blood samples and lesional scalp punch biopsies were obtained from alopecia areata patients. CDR3 length: 15 residues. Germline CDR1 reads SGHAT; CDR2 reads FQNNGV. Trimming left V 3 bases short and J 1 base short, with 13 bases between. Broader study findings: Sharing of TCRs across patients appeared less clear than in mice, possibly for HLA-related reasons. Lesional tissue from the scalp (especially in alopecia totalis/universalis) showed higher clonality than normal scalp.

It was cDNA, reverse transcribed from extracted RNA, that served as the sequencing template. TCRdb keeps only in-frame clones here, not all; method: immunoSEQ multiplex PCR. The data show about 120,000 clones, under 40% seen once. J is TRBJ2-7 and V is TRBV11-2; weak D call: TRBD1 (5 bases). This receptor was obtained from a human donor with alopecia areata. Sequenced: CD4+ T cells sorted from blood. The DNA for the CDR3 is TGTGCCAGCAGCTTGGTTTCAGGGTTTTCCTACGAGCAGTACTTC. Protein sequence: CASSLVSGFSYEQYF.